A single sample is the source of the 3 T cell receptor beta chains below, sequenced in a study of regulatory T cells in long-lasting Graves disease. Specified time point: persistent/refractory GD, antithyroid drugs over 5 years with positive TRAb. Preparation of the TCR library used RNA extracted from PBMCs. Relying on iRepertoire HTBI primers and Arm-PCR of CDR3 regions, the team built TCR beta libraries. TCRdb analysed the multiplex PCR reads with MiXCR anew, one entry per CDR3 protein. In the table there are 650,000 to 700,000 distinct CDR3 sequences, around 30% of which are singletons. Sequences were derived from peripheral blood mononuclear cells (PBMCs), sampled when the disease was refractory, from a patient treated with antithyroid drugs. These receptor sequences come from a female donor with Graves disease.

This clonotype was detected only a few times. The genes are TRBV12-3 or TRBV12-4 and TRBJ1-5, with D unresolved. The V end lost 3 bases, the J end lost 2 bases, and 26 bases lay between the germline ends. The CDR3 contains 20 residues. The chain's CDR3 is CASSFEVTVQGLEGNQPQHF. The CDR3 bases are TGTGCCAGCAGTTTTGAGGTCACCGTTCAAGGGTTGGAAGGCAATCAGCCCCAGCATTTT.

The rearrangement links TRBV5-5 to TRBJ1-6; no definite D call. Germline assignment: CDR1 SGHKS and CDR2 YYEKEE (reference sequence). The CDR3 totals 16 residues. V was pared by 0 bases and J by 4 bases, with 11 bases between. The CDR3 loop is CASSLGGSWYNSPLHF. For the CDR3, the DNA is TGTGCCAGCAGCTTGGGCGGGAGTTGGTATAATTCACCCCTCCACTTT.

The chain links TRBV20-1 to TRBJ2-5; TRBD2 aligns across 11 bases. V lost 0 bases and J lost 7; bases outside the gene matches: 10. Germline CDR1 is DFQATT and CDR2 is SNEGSKA (reference sequence). The CDR3 spans 16 residues. The chain's CDR3 is CSARDQSSGRSLTQYF. The DNA for the CDR3 is TGCAGTGCTAGAGATCAGTCTAGCGGGAGGAGCTTGACCCAGTACTTC.